The 18 T cell receptor beta chains below were found in one sample sequenced in a study of T-cell memory formation after mild COVID-19. TCRdb re-analysed the 5' RACE reads in MiXCR, keeping a single row per CDR3 protein. The sample records approximately 44,000 distinct CDR3 sequences, 7.3% being singletons. Sequencing input: PBMCs or a T cell subset sorted from them (not recorded which). The receptors were gathered from a man aged 18 to 30 who had mild COVID-19 (a few samples of this study predate the infection). Cell type and time point are not known.

Sample share makes this clonotype medium-sized. The gene calls are TRBV5-1 and TRBJ2-2; D is undetermined. V lost 6 bases, J lost 0 bases, and 9 bases lay in between. The CDR3 extends over 14 amino acids. CDR1 SGHRS and CDR2 YFSETQ come from the germline V gene. The CDR3 DNA reads as TGCGCCAGCATGGTGGCGACGAACACCGGGGAGCTGTTTTTT. Its protein product is CASMVATNTGELFF.

The chain couples TRBV7-2 to TRBJ1-2; 8 nucleotides line up with TRBD1. The germline V gene encodes CDR1 SGHTA and CDR2 FQGNSA. This CDR3 has 13 residues. The junction had 4 bases not matched to a gene; V was cut back by 6 bases and J by 4 bases. CDR3 protein: CASRPGGAYGYTF. CDR3 DNA sequence: TGTGCCAGCAGACCAGGGGGCGCCTATGGCTACACCTTC.

The V gene is TRBV4-1, the J gene TRBJ2-1, with D perhaps matching TRBD2 (6 bases). V was shortened by 3 bases and J by 7 bases, with 16 bases between the two germline ends. Germline CDR1 is MGHRA and CDR2 is YSYEKL. The CDR3 extends over 15 amino acids. The CDR3 region has the DNA TGCGCCAGCAGCCACCCCCCGGGACTTACGAATGAGCAGTTCTTC. Translated, it gives CASSHPPGLTNEQFF.

The CDR3 bases are TGTGCCAGCAGCTCCGACACCCTCTACGAGCAGTACTTC. The encoded protein is CASSSDTLYEQYF. The chain is built from TRBV7-6 and TRBJ2-7; D ambiguous. Germline CDR1 reads SGHVS; CDR2 reads FNYEAQ. This CDR3 spans 13 amino acids. The V and J ends lost 4 bases and 3 bases respectively, with 10 bases between them.

This clonotype was seen more than once but under ten times. The chain is built from TRBV28 and TRBJ1-5; unclear D gene. Per the germline V gene, CDR1 is MDHEN and CDR2 is SYDVKM. V lost 3 bases, J lost 5 bases, and 14 bases lay in between. The CDR3 runs to 15 residues. In DNA, the CDR3 is TGTGCCAGCAGTTTTTCCCAAGGGAGACATCAGCCCCAGCATTTT. Encoded protein: CASSFSQGRHQPQHF.

The V and J genes are TRBV4-1 and TRBJ1-2, with D hard to call. The CDR3 spans 13 residues. The V gene lost 4 bases and the J gene lost 6 bases, with 12 bases spanning the gap. Germline CDR1 reads MGHRA; CDR2 reads YSYEKL. CDR3 nucleotide sequence: TGCGCCAGCAGCCCTCTCCCCCAGAATGGCTACACCTTC. This gives the protein CASSPLPQNGYTF.

This clonotype turned up a few times. The CDR3 region is CASSLVASRGNTIYF. In nucleotides, the CDR3 is TGTGCCAGCAGCTTGGTGGCCTCTAGGGGAAACACCATATATTTT. This rearrangement joins TRBV5-5 to TRBJ1-3; D is unresolved. V dropped 0 bases and J dropped 4 bases, with 11 bases sitting between them. This CDR3 has 15 residues. Germline V gene lookup returns CDR1 SGHKS and CDR2 YYEKEE (reference sequence).

This chain links TRBV3-1 with TRBJ2-5; 14 bases align to TRBD2. Trimming cost V 5 bases and J 1 base; bases outside gene matches: 3. This CDR3 contains 16 residues. Germline V CDR1 and CDR2: LGHDT, YNNKEL (reference sequence). The CDR3 nucleotides are TGTGCCAGCAGCAAGGGACTAGCGGGGGTCCAAGAGACCCAGTACTTC. Its protein is CASSKGLAGVQETQYF.

This clonotype was found a few times. The V and J genes are TRBV6-2 or TRBV6-3 and TRBJ2-5; TRBD1 agrees at 7 bases. The CDR3 is 15 amino acids. Germline V gene sequence: CDR1 MNHEY, CDR2 SVGEGT. V lost 6 bases, J lost 3 bases, and 10 bases stayed unmatched. The CDR3 sequence is CASRDGTDYKETQYF. The CDR3 bases are TGTGCCAGCAGGGATGGGACAGATTATAAAGAGACCCAGTACTTC.

The gene calls are TRBV5-6 and TRBJ2-1, with D possibly being TRBD1 or TRBD2 (6 bases each). Trimming cost V 3 bases and J 8 bases, with 15 bases left between them. Per the germline V gene, CDR1 is SGHDT and CDR2 is YYEEEE. The CDR3 loop spans 14 amino acids. The CDR3 DNA reads as TGTGCCAGCAGCTGGGACCTAGGGGGGTATGAGCAGTTCTTC. Encoded protein: CASSWDLGGYEQFF. Looking up the rest from reference TRBV5-6 and TRBJ2-1 gives the full variable domain: DAGVTQSPTHLIKTRGQQVTLRCSPKSGHDTVSWYQQALGQGPQFIFQYYEEEERQRGNFPDRFSGHQFPNYSSELNVNALLLGDSALYLCASSWDLGGYEQFFGPGTRLTVL.

In this sample, this clonotype turned up a few times. The CDR3, as DNA: TGTGCCAGCAGTGAATTCCGCTACGAGCAGTACTTC. Its protein is CASSEFRYEQYF. The rearrangement uses TRBV2 and TRBJ2-7, with no clear D. The CDR3 spans 12 residues. The germline V and J ends were trimmed by 2 bases and 3 bases, with 5 bases remaining between them. Germline values: CDR1 SNHLY, CDR2 FYNNEI.

This clonotype was detected a few times. CDR3 sequence: CASSPGTGKDTQYF. The CDR3, as DNA: TGCGCCAGCAGCCCCGGGACCGGAAAGGATACGCAGTATTTT. V is TRBV5-1 and J is TRBJ2-3; the D gene could be TRBD1 or TRBD2 (5 bases each). This CDR3 is 14 amino acids long. Trimming took 4 bases from V and 6 from J, leaving 15 bases between them. Germline V gene lookup returns CDR1 SGHRS and CDR2 YFSETQ.

V usage is TRBV24-1 and J usage is TRBJ2-3; D remains unclear. This CDR3 comprises 18 residues. Germline V gene data show CDR1 as KGHDR and CDR2 as SFDVKD. V gave up 4 bases and J gave up 0 bases, with 19 bases separating them. CDR3 loop: CATSDHRHSGWSTDTQYF. CDR3 DNA sequence: TGTGCCACCAGTGACCATAGACACTCCGGGTGGAGCACAGATACGCAGTATTTT.

This clonotype was recorded a few times. The chain joins TRBV7-2 to TRBJ2-7, with D unresolved. There are 14 residues in the CDR3. V lost 1 base to trimming and J lost 0 bases, with 7 bases between them. Per the germline V gene, CDR1 is SGHTA and CDR2 is FQGNSA. CDR3 nucleotides: TGTGCCAGCAGCTTAGAAAGGAGCTCCTACGAGCAGTACGTC. It translates to CASSLERSSYEQYV.

This clonotype was counted between two and nine times. The chain carries TRBV20-1 and TRBJ2-4; 9 nucleotides align to TRBD1. V was pared by 7 bases and J by 8 bases, with 6 bases of the junction left unmatched. The CDR3 has 12 amino acids. Per the germline V gene, CDR1 is DFQATT and CDR2 is SNEGSKA (reference sequence). Here the CDR3 reads CSVAGQGYIQYF. Here the CDR3 DNA reads TGCAGTGTCGCGGGACAGGGCTACATTCAGTACTTC.

The chain combines TRBV7-2 with TRBJ2-7; D is perhaps TRBD1 or TRBD2 (5 bases each). Looked up from germline, CDR1 is SGHTA and CDR2 is FQGNSA. The V end lost 5 bases, the J end lost 3 bases, and 11 bases lay between the germline ends. CDR3 length: 13 residues. CDR3 protein: CASSPGTYYEQYV. The DNA for the CDR3 is TGTGCCAGCAGCCCCGGGACCTACTACGAGCAGTACGTC.

This clonotype was detected only a few times. The J gene is TRBJ2-7, the V gene TRBV4-2, with D possibly being TRBD2 (6 bases). The CDR3 consists of 14 residues. The V gene lost 5 bases and the J gene lost 1 base, with 12 bases spanning the gap. The germline CDR1 and CDR2 sequences are LGHNA and YNFKEQ. The CDR3 nucleotides are TGTGCCAGCAGCTCCCGAGGAGGGTCCTACGAGCAGTACTTC. Translating gives CASSSRGGSYEQYF.

This clonotype was seen more than once but under ten times. The chain couples TRBV12-3 or TRBV12-4 to TRBJ1-5; D is unresolved. The V end lost 8 bases, the J end lost 4 bases, and 12 bases lay between the germline ends. The CDR3 loop spans 13 amino acids. DNA of the CDR3: TGTGCCAGCGGCTCAGTGAGAAATCAGCCCCAGCATTTT. Residues: CASGSVRNQPQHF.